Presented here are 10 T cell receptor beta chains from one specimen sequenced in a study of blood T cell repertoires in COVID-19. Sequencing was performed with immunoSEQ multiplex PCR; in TCRdb, only in-frame clones are kept and a portion is missing. Of about 330,000 clones listed, roughly 87% are singletons. Specimen: PBMCs or T cells enriched from blood (not recorded which). These receptors all come from a woman aged 25 to 39 who had recovered from COVID-19.

The chain carries TRBV10-1 and TRBJ1-4; D unresolved. This CDR3 contains 13 residues. V lost 6 bases to trimming and J lost 10 bases, with 15 bases between them. The germline gives CDR1 WNHNN, CDR2 SYGVQD (reference sequence). The DNA of the CDR3 is TGCGCCAGCAGCCGGAGCCCGGATGGAAAACTGTTTTTT. This encodes CASSRSPDGKLFF.

The gene calls are TRBV7-2 and TRBJ2-1, with 8 bases aligning to TRBD2. Germline V gene data show CDR1 as SGHTA and CDR2 as FQGNSA. With V trimmed by 5 bases and J by 8 bases, 8 bases remained unmatched. CDR3 length: 14 residues. The CDR3 here is CASSKAGGAYEQFF. DNA of the CDR3: TGTGCCAGCAGCAAGGCGGGGGGCGCTTATGAGCAGTTCTTC.

V gene TRBV19 combines with J gene TRBJ1-2; no firm D call. From germline, CDR1 is LNHDA and CDR2 SQIVND (reference sequence). V gave up 1 base and J gave up 4 bases, with 7 bases separating them. The CDR3 runs to 13 residues. In nucleotides, the CDR3 is TGTGCCAGTAGTATAGGGCCAGTCTATGGCTACACCTTC. It translates to CASSIGPVYGYTF.

The rearrangement uses TRBV27 and TRBJ1-2; 9 bases agree with TRBD1. The CDR3 is made up of 13 amino acids. Germline assignment: CDR1 MNHEY and CDR2 SMNVEV (reference sequence). V trimming: 6 bases; J trimming: 4 bases; junction bases outside the gene matches: 3. CDR3 in amino acids: CASRPDRGYGYTF. CDR3 DNA: TGTGCCAGCAGACCGGACAGGGGCTATGGCTACACCTTC.

The chain joins TRBV19 to TRBJ1-6; 7 bases align to TRBD1. The CDR3 is 15 amino acids. V lost 5 bases to trimming and J lost 10 bases; unmatched junction nucleotides: 11. CDR1 is LNHDA, CDR2 SQIVND, per germline (reference sequence). CDR3 sequence reads: CASSSSDRARSPLHF. CDR3 DNA: TGTGCCAGTAGTTCCTCCGACAGGGCTCGATCACCCCTCCACTTT.

The chain has TRBV6-2 or TRBV6-3 and TRBJ1-1; 8 bases agree with TRBD1. J lost 3 bases, V lost 5 bases, and 14 bases had no gene match. The germline CDR1 and CDR2 sequences are MNHEY and SVGEGT. The CDR3 contains 17 residues. The CDR3 loop is CASSALGRTGQDTEAFF. In DNA, the CDR3 is TGTGCCAGCAGTGCCTTGGGGCGGACAGGGCAGGACACTGAAGCTTTCTTT.

The chain is built from TRBV12-5 and TRBJ1-1; 7 bases line up with TRBD1. Losses at the gene ends were 7 bases for V and 2 bases for J; bases not matched to a gene: 7. CDR1 and CDR2 from the germline V gene are LGHNT and FRNRAP. The CDR3 sequence is 14 residues long. The CDR3 nucleotides read TGTGCTAGTGATCCGACAGGGCTAAACACTGAAGCTTTCTTT. It specifies CASDPTGLNTEAFF.

The chain joins TRBV10-3 to TRBJ2-3, with 7 bases matching TRBD1. V lost 9 bases, J lost 6 bases, and 9 bases stayed unmatched. CDR3 size: 13 residues. In germline, CDR1 is ENHRY, CDR2 SYGVKD. CDR3 coding DNA: TGTGCCATACAGGGACAGCCGTTTGATACGCAGTATTTT. It translates to CAIQGQPFDTQYF.

V usage is TRBV6-4 and J usage is TRBJ1-6; D gene ambiguous. The germline V and J ends were trimmed by 3 bases and 9 bases, with 15 bases remaining between them. Germline V lookup: CDR1 MRHNA, CDR2 SNTAGT. CDR3 length equals 15 residues. The CDR3 bases are TGTGCCAGCAGTGATAGATCGGCAGGTGGTTCACCCCTCCACTTT. It is translated as CASSDRSAGGSPLHF.

The V gene is TRBV28, the J gene TRBJ2-2; 7 bases align to TRBD2. The J segment lost 0 bases and the V segment lost 8 bases, leaving 12 bases of the junction unmatched. CDR3 size: 17 residues. Germline V gives CDR1 MDHEN, CDR2 SYDVKM. The chain's CDR3 is CASLSGGGEANTGELFF. Here the CDR3 DNA reads TGTGCCAGCCTTTCCGGTGGGGGGGAGGCGAACACCGGGGAGCTGTTTTTT. Full variable domain (outside the CDR3, taken from reference TRBV28 and TRBJ2-2): DVKVTQSSRYLVKRTGEKVFLECVQDMDHENMFWYRQDPGLGLRLIYFSYDVKMKEKGDIPEGYSVSREKKERFSLILESASTNQTSMYLCASLSGGGEANTGELFFGEGSRLTVL.